These T cell receptor beta chains were read from a single sample in a study of shared clonotypes between healthy human individuals. The assay was immunoSEQ multiplex PCR, and TCRdb's table has in-frame clones only and misses some. Among 2 million to 2.5 million clones, 80% to 95% were seen once, and the ten largest hold under 0.45%. What was sequenced was naive CD4+ T cells from PBMCs. The source is a man aged 18 to 30 in good health. Some clones in this sample may be carry-over from other donors' samples. The CDR3 runs from the conserved cysteine through the conserved F or W. A D gene is named only where the DNA matches it firmly. Rows give clone size only sometimes, using once, few, many, or a class for an expanded clone.

J gene | D gene | clone size | V gene | CDR3 DNA | CDR3 protein
TRBJ1-2 | . | . | TRBV6-6 | TGTGCCAGCAGTCCCCTCTATGGCTACACCTTC | CASSPLYGYTF
TRBJ2-1 | TRBD2 | . | TRBV7-3 | TGTGCCAGCAGCTTGTCCTCCGGGAGGCCCTACAATGAGCAGTTCTTC | CASSLSSGRPYNEQFF
TRBJ1-2 | TRBD1 | . | TRBV2 | TGTGCCAGCACCGCCCAGGGGGCGTTGTATGGCTACACCTTC | CASTAQGALYGYTF
TRBJ2-5 | . | . | TRBV6-1 | TGTGCCGGACGTTATGGACAGAGAGACCAAGAGACCCAGTACTTC | CAGRYGQRDQETQYF
TRBJ1-3 | TRBD1 | . | TRBV18 | TGTGCCAGCTCATCGCAGGGGGCCAGTGACGCTGGAAACACCATATATTTT | CASSSQGASDAGNTIYF
TRBJ1-5 | . | once | TRBV5-1 | TGCGCCAGCAGTATTGTACCCGTTTCGTATAGCAATCAGCCCCAGCATTTT | CASSIVPVSYSNQPQHF
TRBJ2-5 | TRBD1 | . | TRBV27 | TGTGCCAGCACCACTGACAGGGGAGAGACCCAGTACTTC | CASTTDRGETQYF
TRBJ1-5 | TRBD1 | few | TRBV6-1 | TGTGCCACCAGGGGGGACAGAAATCTGCCCCAGCATTTT | CATRGDRNLPQHF
TRBJ2-4 | TRBD2 | . | TRBV5-4 | TGTGCCAGCAGCCTAGCGGGAACAGCAAACATTCAGTACTTC | CASSLAGTANIQYF
TRBJ2-7 | TRBD2 | . | TRBV7-9 | TGTGCCAGCAGCCGGGGACTAGCGGGCGGCGCCTACGAGCAGTACTTC | CASSRGLAGGAYEQYF
TRBJ2-7 | . | . | TRBV2 | TGTGCCAGCAGTGAGAGGACAGACCAGCAGTACTTC | CASSERTDQQYF
TRBJ1-2 | TRBD1 | once | TRBV5-1 | TGCGCCAGCAGCTTGGTAATAACAGGGGCTAACTATGGCTACACCTTC | CASSLVITGANYGYTF
TRBJ1-5 | . | . | TRBV2 | TGTGCCAGCAGGGTCTTCCAGGAGCCCCAGCATTTT | CASRVFQEPQHF
TRBJ2-1 | . | . | TRBV6-6 | TGTGCCAGCAGTCACGTCGAAAAGGAGGGTGAGCAGTTCTTC | CASSHVEKEGEQFF
TRBJ1-4 | . | . | TRBV2 | TGTGCCAGCAGTGACGGACAGTTGCTTGGTAATGAAAAACTGTTTTTT | CASSDGQLLGNEKLFF
TRBJ1-5 | . | . | TRBV2 | TGTGCCAGCAGTGGGGAACAAGGCCAGCCCCAGCATTTT | CASSGEQGQPQHF
TRBJ2-1 | TRBD2 | . | TRBV6-4 | TGTGCCAGCAGTCGGCTAGCGGGAGGGACGCGGCCAAATGAGCAGTTCTTC | CASSRLAGGTRPNEQFF
TRBJ2-3 | . | . | TRBV18 | TGTGCCAGCTCACCCTACGGGGGTCGCACAGATACGCAGTATTTT | CASSPYGGRTDTQYF
TRBJ2-1 | . | . | TRBV6-5 | TGTGCCAGCAGTGGGCGGATGGAGCCCGTCAATGAGCAGTTCTTC | CASSGRMEPVNEQFF
TRBJ2-1 | TRBD2 | . | TRBV19 | TGTGCCAGTGCCCGAACTAGCGACTCCTACAATGAGCAGTTCTTC | CASARTSDSYNEQFF
TRBJ2-7 | . | . | TRBV9 | TGTGCCTCACGGCAGGTGACCTACGAGCAGTACTTC | CASRQVTYEQYF
TRBJ2-7 | . | . | TRBV6-1 | TGTGCCAGCAGTGAAGGAATAAGCTCCTACGAGCAGTACTTC | CASSEGISSYEQYF
TRBJ2-2 | . | . | TRBV15 | TGTGCCACCAGCCGAAAGGCCGGTGGGGCCGGGGAGCTGTTTTTT | CATSRKAGGAGELFF
TRBJ2-2 | TRBD1 | . | TRBV6-5 | TGTGCCAGCAGCCGGGACAGAGACACCGGGGAGCTGTTTTTT | CASSRDRDTGELFF
TRBJ1-1 | TRBD1 | . | TRBV29-1 | TGCAGCGGGATGAGATTTGGGACAGTAAACATGAACACTGAAGCTTTCTTT | CSGMRFGTVNMNTEAFF
TRBJ1-2 | . | few | TRBV2 | TGTGCCAGCAGTGTGACCAGACGGGACTATGGCTACACCTTC | CASSVTRRDYGYTF
TRBJ1-1 | . | few | TRBV4-2 | TGTGCCAGCAGCCAAGATTTGGCAGGGTCCGCGAACACTGAAGCTTTCTTT | CASSQDLAGSANTEAFF
TRBJ1-3 | . | . | TRBV6-6 | TGTGCCAGCAGTTATCAGAGGGCAGCGGGAAACACCATATATTTT | CASSYQRAAGNTIYF
TRBJ1-5 | . | . | TRBV7-9 | TGTGCCAGCAGCTTAGGGGAATATAGCAATCAGCCCCAGCATTTT | CASSLGEYSNQPQHF
TRBJ2-3 | TRBD1 | . | TRBV6-6 | TGTGCCAGCAGTCCCCGGGACAGTAGCACAGATACGCAGTATTTT | CASSPRDSSTDTQYF
TRBJ1-1 | TRBD1 | . | TRBV18 | TGTGCCAGCTCATATCTCGGACAGGGGAACACTGAAGCTTTCTTT | CASSYLGQGNTEAFF
TRBJ2-7 | TRBD2 | . | TRBV5-1 | TGCGCCAGCAGCTCGCCGACTAGCGGGATGCTCGAGCAGTACTTC | CASSSPTSGMLEQYF
TRBJ1-1 | . | . | TRBV6-5 | TGTGCCAGCAGAGGGTTCATGAACACTGAAGCTTTCTTT | CASRGFMNTEAFF
TRBJ2-1 | TRBD1 | . | TRBV9 | TGTGCCAGCAGCGAGACAAGGACAGGGGTCAATGAGCAGTTCTTC | CASSETRTGVNEQFF
TRBJ2-7 | TRBD1 | . | TRBV2 | TGTGCCAGCAGGGGGGACAGTGTTAAAGGGGAGTACTTC | CASRGDSVKGEYF